This entry features one T cell receptor (beta chain) sequence. As yet, its antigen is unknown. This sample was included in a study of T cell responses to AZD1222 COVID-19 vaccine. General observations from the study: At baseline, seropositivity was found in only six AZD1222 recipients. Mostly white British, mostly female donors; authors suggested clonal diversity may be underestimated. Only after the peak T cell response were repertoires sampled.

V lost 0 bases, J lost 7 bases, and 4 bases stayed unmatched. The CDR3 contains 14 residues. Germline loops: CDR1 MGHRA, CDR2 YSYEKL. Only in-frame clones appear in the TCRdb table, and some are missing; sequencing was by immunoSEQ multiplex PCR. The repertoire holds approximately 140,000 clones, with 80% to 85% as singletons. The J gene is TRBJ2-7, the V gene TRBV4-1, with 9 bases that match TRBD1. This TCR derives from an adult in good health. Sequenced material: peripheral blood, taken on day 0 of MenACWY control vaccination. The CDR3 here is CASSQDAGQGEQYV. CDR3 bases: TGCGCCAGCAGCCAAGATGCGGGACAGGGAGAGCAGTACGTC.